The clone carrying this TCR beta chain was observed many times. Its matching antigen is unknown. With 0 bases removed from V and 2 bases from J, the gap between germline ends came to 11 bases. The V gene's germline CDR1 is LNHNV and CDR2 YYDKDF (reference sequence). There are 16 residues in the CDR3. The data derive from a study of T cells in Graves' hyperthyroidism and ophthalmopathy. At the level of the study: Peripheral blood was collected at initial diagnosis, before any treatment. Study results and limitations: Ophthalmopathy was identified by the model a median about 6.8 months ahead of onset. In simple terms, a model built on 13 V-J features told ophthalmopathy apart from stable hyperthyroidism.

Calling Graves' hyperthyroidism stable meant ophthalmopathy did not progress within 18 months. Amplified regions were TCR beta CDR3 sequences from RNA transcripts. TCR CDR3 regions were first amplified by RT-PCR with HTBI primers. TCRdb re-called the multiplex PCR reads through MiXCR, storing one row per CDR3 protein. This sample yields around 100,000 distinct CDR3 sequences, of which about half are seen a single time; about 25% belongs to the top ten. The rearrangement uses TRBV15 and TRBJ1-5; D call uncertain. The TCR was taken from a man aged 35-49 years with Graves' hyperthyroidism. Sample: blood. This CDR3 reads CATSRDLADRNQPQHF. The CDR3 DNA follows: TGTGCCACCAGCAGAGATTTGGCAGACCGCAATCAGCCCCAGCATTTT.